These T cell receptor beta chains were read from a single sample in a study of blood T cell repertoires in COVID-19. Sequencing was performed with immunoSEQ multiplex PCR; in TCRdb, only in-frame clones are kept and a portion is missing. The sample lists 75,000 or so clones, approximately 91% occurring once. The source material was peripheral blood. These receptors were collected from a man between 65 and 85 years old with acute or convalescent COVID-19. The CDR3 runs from the conserved cysteine through the conserved F or W. Each record gives: D gene, V gene, CDR3 length, clone size, J gene, CDR3 DNA, CDR3 protein. The D gene is left open where the match is weak. Size tells how often a clone was seen (once, few, many) or the class of an expanded clone, and some rows leave it out.

.	TRBV5-4	16	once	TRBJ2-2	TGTGCCAGCGGCATGCTCGGAGCCGCGAACACCGGGGAGCTGTTTTTT	CASGMLGAANTGELFF
TRBD1	TRBV11-1	14	.	TRBJ2-7	TGTGCCAGCAGCTTAGAGGGGACAGGGCGCGAGCAGTACTTC	CASSLEGTGREQYF
TRBD1	TRBV6-5	16	.	TRBJ2-2	TGTGCCAGCAGTTACGGACAGGGGGCAAACACCGGGGAGCTGTTTTTT	CASSYGQGANTGELFF
TRBD1	TRBV4-1	18	.	TRBJ1-6	TGCGCCAGCAGCCAACACGACCGGGACAGGGCGCCTTATTCACCCCTCCACTTT	CASSQHDRDRAPYSPLHF
TRBD1	TRBV28	12	.	TRBJ1-2	TGTGCCACCGCGGGACAGATCTATGGCTACACCTTC	CATAGQIYGYTF
TRBD1	TRBV10-3	15	.	TRBJ1-1	TGTGCCATCAGTGAAGAGGACAGGAGACTTTTTGAAGCTTTCTTT	CAISEEDRRLFEAFF
TRBD2	TRBV4-3	17	.	TRBJ2-3	TGCGCCAGCAGCCAGGCCGTGACTAGCGGGGGCACAGATACGCAGTATTTT	CASSQAVTSGGTDTQYF
.	TRBV5-6	14	.	TRBJ1-2	TGTGCCTCCAGGAGAGGACTAGCTAACTATGGCTACACCTTC	CASRRGLANYGYTF
.	TRBV5-1	14	.	TRBJ2-2	TGCGCCAGCAGCTCGGACAGAAACACCGGGGAGCTGTTTTTT	CASSSDRNTGELFF
.	TRBV18	11	.	TRBJ1-5	TGTGCCAGCTCCCCTCCTCAGCCCCAGCATTTT	CASSPPQPQHF
TRBD1	TRBV11-2	13	.	TRBJ1-6	TGTGCCAGTCGGGGGACAGAGAATTCACCCCTCCACTTT	CASRGTENSPLHF
TRBD2	TRBV6-1	17	.	TRBJ2-1	TGTGCCAGCAGTGAACTAATAGCGGGAGGGCCCAACAATGAGCAGTTCTTC	CASSELIAGGPNNEQFF
.	TRBV11-3	14	.	TRBJ2-3	TGTGCCAGCAGCTTTAAAGGAGGCACAGATACGCAGTATTTT	CASSFKGGTDTQYF
TRBD1	TRBV28	15	.	TRBJ2-7	TGTGCCAGCAGCCGTACACGGGGACAGCTATACGAGCAGTACTTC	CASSRTRGQLYEQYF
.	TRBV7-2	13	.	TRBJ2-3	TGTGCCAGCAGCTTAGGGGGGGCAGATACGCAGTATTTT	CASSLGGADTQYF
TRBD1	TRBV11-2	15	once	TRBJ2-7	TGTGCCAGCAGCTTAGGGGCAGGGGGCACCTACGAGCAGTACTTC	CASSLGAGGTYEQYF
TRBD1	TRBV7-2	17	.	TRBJ2-1	TGTGCCAGCAGCTTAGTATCGACCGGGACAGCCTACAATGAGCAGTTCTTC	CASSLVSTGTAYNEQFF
TRBD2	TRBV27	14	.	TRBJ2-7	TGTGCCACTCACAGCGGGAGGGAATCCTACGAGCAGTACTTC	CATHSGRESYEQYF
.	TRBV18	15	.	TRBJ2-3	TGTGCCAGCCTACCTGTGGGACAAGGCACAGATACGCAGTATTTT	CASLPVGQGTDTQYF
.	TRBV10-3	15	.	TRBJ2-7	TGTGCCATCAGCTTGGGCGGGACTGAGACCTACGAGCAGTACTTC	CAISLGGTETYEQYF
.	TRBV9	15	few	TRBJ1-6	TGTGCCAGCAGCGTAGTCGCAGATAATAATTCACCCCTCCACTTT	CASSVVADNNSPLHF